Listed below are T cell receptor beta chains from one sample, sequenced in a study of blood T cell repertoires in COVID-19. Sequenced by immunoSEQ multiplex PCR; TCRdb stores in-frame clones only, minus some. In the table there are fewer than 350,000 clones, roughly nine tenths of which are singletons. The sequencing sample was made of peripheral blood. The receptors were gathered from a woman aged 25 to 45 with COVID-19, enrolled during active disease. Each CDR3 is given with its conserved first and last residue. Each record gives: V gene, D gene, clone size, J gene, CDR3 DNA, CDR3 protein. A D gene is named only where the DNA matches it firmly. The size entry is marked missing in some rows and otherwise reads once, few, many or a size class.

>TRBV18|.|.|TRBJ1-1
TGTGCCAGCTCACCACAAGCTATTGAAGCTTTCTTT
CASSPQAIEAFF
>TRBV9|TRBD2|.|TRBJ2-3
TGTGCCAGCAGCGTAGGCCAGAGCGGGGGAACAGATACGCAGTATTTT
CASSVGQSGGTDTQYF
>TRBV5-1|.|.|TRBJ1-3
TGCGCCAGCAGCTTGTCAGGGGCGCGGAACACCATATATTTT
CASSLSGARNTIYF
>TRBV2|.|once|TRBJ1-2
TGTGCCAGCAGTGTAGGGTTACAGGGAAGGCCGGGCATCTATGGCTACACCTTC
CASSVGLQGRPGIYGYTF
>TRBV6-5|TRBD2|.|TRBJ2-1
TGTGCCAGCACAGTGCGGGGGGGCTCATTTAATGAGCAGTTCTTC
CASTVRGGSFNEQFF
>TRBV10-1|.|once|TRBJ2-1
TGCGCCAGCACCTCGGGACTGTACAATGAGCAGTTCTTC
CASTSGLYNEQFF
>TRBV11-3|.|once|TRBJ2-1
TGTGCCAGCAGCTCTAGGGGGTATGAGCAGTTCTTC
CASSSRGYEQFF
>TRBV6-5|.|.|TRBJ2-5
TGTGCCAGCAGTTACGGACAGCAAGAGACCCAGTACTTC
CASSYGQQETQYF
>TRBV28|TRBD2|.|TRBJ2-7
TGTGCCAGCAGTCGGGACTATCCCTACGAGCAGTACTTC
CASSRDYPYEQYF
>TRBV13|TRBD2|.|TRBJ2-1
TGTGCCAGCAGCTTAGTCGGCGGGGGGCCAGAGCAGTTCTTC
CASSLVGGGPEQFF
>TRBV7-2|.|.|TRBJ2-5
TGTGCCAGCAGCTTAGAAGCGGAAGAGACCCAGTACTTC
CASSLEAEETQYF
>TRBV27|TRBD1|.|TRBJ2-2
TGTGCCAGCAGTTACCTGACAGGGCTCGCGAACACCGGGGAGCTGTTTTTT
CASSYLTGLANTGELFF
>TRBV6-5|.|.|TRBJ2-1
TGTGCCAGCAGTTACTCGAGGCAGGGATGGGGAGAGCAGTTCTTC
CASSYSRQGWGEQFF